What follows are 10 T cell receptor beta chains derived from one specimen sequenced in a study of response to subunit inactivated influenza vaccine (dated by TCRdb to the late 2010s). The library was made by RT-PCR. The sample was run on an Illumina HiSeq 2500. TCRdb applied fastp at Q25 and MiXCR to the public reads, then kept only in-frame beta chains. Each CDR3 protein appears once, grouped with its most common genes and DNA. This sample comprises hundreds of thousands of distinct CDR3 sequences, around 8% of them detected only once. The top ten clones comprise 10% to 15% of the sample. The sample in question was PBMCs from blood, obtained less than 30 months after vaccination. These receptors were collected from a man aged 45 to 75 who received an inactivated influenza vaccine. Donor details come from another sample of the same person, matched by shared clones.

The chain is built from TRBV10-2 and TRBJ2-7; no clear D. V gave up 3 bases and J gave up 3 bases, with 9 bases separating them. The CDR3 sequence is 13 residues long. Germline loops: CDR1 WSHSY, CDR2 SAAADI. The CDR3 region has the DNA TGCGCCAGCAGTGATTTGGTTTACTACGAGCAGTACTTC. Its translation is CASSDLVYYEQYF.

This clonotype was counted only a few times. The J gene is TRBJ2-4, the V gene TRBV7-9; unclear D gene. This CDR3 contains 16 residues. Germline lookup yields CDR1 SEHNR and CDR2 FQNEAQ (reference sequence). V was trimmed by 1 base and J by 1 base, leaving 11 bases between them. The CDR3: CASSLGGSSAKNIQYF. In nucleotides, the CDR3 is TGTGCCAGCAGCTTAGGGGGTAGCTCTGCCAAAAACATTCAGTACTTC. The complete variable domain, with remaining parts taken from reference TRBV7-9 and TRBJ2-4, reads DTGVSQNPRHKITKRGQNVTFRCDPISEHNRLYWYRQTLGQGPEFLTYFQNEAQLEKSRLLSDRFSAERPKGSFSTLEIQRTEQGDSAMYLCASSLGGSSAKNIQYFGAGTRLSVL.

This clonotype was observed a few times. The rearrangement joins TRBV11-2 to TRBJ1-2; TRBD1 is a possible D gene (5 bases). V was shortened by 3 bases and J by 4 bases, with 15 bases between the two germline ends. The CDR3 totals 15 residues. The germline CDR1 and CDR2 sequences are SGHAT and FQNNGV. CDR3 region: CASSFMGTGVYGYTF. CDR3 bases: TGTGCCAGCAGCTTCATGGGTACGGGGGTCTATGGCTACACCTTC.

In its sample, this clonotype was seen many times. The CDR3 ends on some other residue instead of the conserved phenylalanine or tryptophan, so this is likely a read error. It is unclear where the CDR3 begins or ends on the DNA, so no DNA is shown, and the CDR3 is as TCRdb lists it. The rearrangement joins TRBV21-1 to TRBJ2-1; the D call of TRBD1 is as the table states it, not checked on the DNA. TRBV21-1 is a pseudogene. Both ends counted, the CDR3 spans 13 residues. CDR3 in amino acids: CASSHQSRTGPSG.

Many counts were recorded for this clonotype. V and J are TRBV28 and TRBJ1-5; no clear D gene. The CDR3 is made up of 11 amino acids. The germline V gene encodes CDR1 MDHEN and CDR2 SYDVKM. Trimming removed 6 bases from V and 5 bases from J, with 5 bases in between. The CDR3, as DNA: TGTGCCAGCAGCGACTATCAGCCCCAGCATTTT. Residues: CASSDYQPQHF. The full variable domain, with the rest looked up from reference TRBV28 and TRBJ1-5, is DVKVTQSSRYLVKRTGEKVFLECVQDMDHENMFWYRQDPGLGLRLIYFSYDVKMKEKGDIPEGYSVSREKKERFSLILESASTNQTSMYLCASSDYQPQHFGDGTRLSIL.

In this sample, this clonotype turned up many times. This chain connects TRBV7-2 to TRBJ2-2; no definite D call. With 3 bases removed from V and 6 bases from J, the gap between germline ends came to 11 bases. Germline V gives CDR1 SGHTA, CDR2 FQGNSA. The CDR3 is 14 amino acids. CDR3 nucleotides: TGTGCCAGCAGCTTCGACAAAGGTTCCGGGGAGCTGTTTTTT. It translates to CASSFDKGSGELFF. The full variable domain, in which reference TRBV7-2 and TRBJ2-2 provide the parts outside the CDR3, is GAGVSQSPSNKVTEKGKDVELRCDPISGHTALYWYRQSLGQGLEFLIYFQGNSAPDKSGLPSDRFSAERTGGSVSTLTIQRTQQEDSAVYLCASSFDKGSGELFFGEGSRLTVL.

This chain joins TRBV20-1 and TRBJ2-7; TRBD2 aligns across 8 bases. The CDR3 is made up of 15 amino acids. CDR1 is DFQATT and CDR2 is SNEGSKA in the germline V gene (reference sequence). The junction had 13 bases not matched to a gene; V was cut back by 3 bases and J by 6 bases. CDR3 loop: CSASSSAGGWREQYF. The CDR3, as DNA: TGCAGTGCTAGTAGCTCGGCGGGGGGCTGGCGCGAGCAGTACTTC.

The chain is built from TRBV9 and TRBJ2-1; D is unresolved. The ends were cut back, 4 bases at V and 10 bases at J, with 12 bases in the middle. Germline CDR1 SGDLS, CDR2 YYNGEE. The CDR3 loop spans 12 amino acids. The CDR3 sequence is CASSPSQAEQFF. CDR3 coding DNA: TGTGCCAGCAGCCCCTCGCAAGCGGAGCAGTTCTTC.

A note on this clonotype: It is likely a read error, because the conserved phenylalanine at the end of the CDR3 is missing. The CDR3 nucleotides read TGTGCCAGTAGTATGAGAAAGGGGGGCGAGCAGTTCATC. Translated, it gives CASSMRKGGEQFI. This rearrangement joins TRBV19 to TRBJ2-1; D is possibly TRBD1 or TRBD2 (6 bases each). This CDR3 has 13 residues. Germline-derived CDR1 and CDR2 are LNHDA and SQIVND (reference sequence). V was trimmed by 3 bases and J by 10 bases, leaving 13 bases between them.

This clonotype showed up just a few times. V is TRBV20-1 and J is TRBJ1-1; 7 bases agree with TRBD1. This CDR3 contains 14 residues. V lost 6 bases to trimming and J lost 0 bases; unmatched junction nucleotides: 7. The germline gives CDR1 DFQATT, CDR2 SNEGSKA (reference sequence). The CDR3 region has the DNA TGCAGTGCCCTGGACAGGTCTCTGAACACTGAAGCTTTCTTT. As protein: CSALDRSLNTEAFF.